This entry lists 14 T cell receptor beta chains sequenced from one sample in a study of blood T cell repertoires in COVID-19. Assay: immunoSEQ multiplex PCR; the TCRdb copy retains only in-frame clones and omits some. The sample lists some 170,000 clones, roughly 84% occurring once. The sample consisted of PBMCs or T cells enriched from blood (not recorded which). The receptors here all came from a human donor with acute COVID-19. The donor label of this sample is uncertain.

CDR3 residues: CSVATGAGNTEAFF. The CDR3 nucleotides are TGCAGCGTCGCCACAGGGGCGGGGAACACTGAAGCTTTCTTT. J is TRBJ1-1 and V is TRBV29-1; 7 bases fit TRBD1. Germline CDR1 is SQVTM and CDR2 is ANQGSEA. After removal of 6 bases from V and 1 base from J, the junction contained 8 bases not matched to a gene. This CDR3 has 14 residues. The full variable domain, completed using reference TRBV29-1 and TRBJ1-1, is SAVISQKPSRDICQRGTSLTIQCQVDSQVTMMFWYRQQPGQSLTLIATANQGSEATYESGFVIDKFPISRPNLTFSTLTVSNMSPEDSSIYLCSVATGAGNTEAFFGQGTRLTVV.

This clone was seen a single time. The chain combines TRBV5-5 with TRBJ2-7; D possibly corresponds to TRBD2 (7 bases). V lost 2 bases and J 4 bases, leaving 16 bases between the germline ends. There are 15 residues in the CDR3. Germline values: CDR1 SGHKS, CDR2 YYEKEE (reference sequence). Here the CDR3 reads CASSLRGGRVYEQYF. CDR3 nucleotides: TGTGCCAGCAGCTTAAGGGGGGGGCGAGTTTACGAGCAGTACTTC.

This clone was observed a handful of times. The chain recombines TRBV19 with TRBJ2-3; TRBD1 aligns across 7 bases. The V segment lost 4 bases and the J segment 7 bases; nucleotides outside the gene matches: 14. The CDR3 has 16 amino acids. The germline V gene encodes CDR1 LNHDA and CDR2 SQIVND (reference sequence). The CDR3 region has the DNA TGTGCCAGTAGTACGCAAGGGGGCATTAGGAGGAATACGCAGTATTTT. It encodes CASSTQGGIRRNTQYF.

The chain links TRBV7-3 to TRBJ2-5; the D is unclear. The CDR3 extends over 15 amino acids. Trimming left V 0 bases short and J 5 bases short, with 13 bases between. The germline V gene encodes CDR1 SGHTA and CDR2 FQGTGA. The CDR3 reads CASSLTSGYGETQYF. CDR3 bases: TGTGCCAGCAGCTTAACGTCCGGGTACGGGGAGACCCAGTACTTC.

This sequence joins TRBV19 and TRBJ1-5; 8 bases match TRBD1. J was trimmed by 9 bases and V by 3 bases; bases with no gene match: 7. Germline V CDR1 and CDR2: LNHDA, SQIVND (reference sequence). The CDR3 length is 14 residues. The chain's CDR3 is CASSMDREGRPQHF. CDR3 bases: TGTGCCAGTAGTATGGACAGGGAAGGGCGGCCCCAGCATTTT.

J is TRBJ2-3 and V is TRBV7-9; TRBD1 matches at 7 bases. This CDR3 is built from 15 residues. The germline CDR1 and CDR2 sequences are SEHNR and FQNEAQ (reference sequence). V was clipped by 4 bases and J by 0 bases; unmatched bases: 4. For the CDR3, the DNA is TGTGCCAGCAGCTCCCAAGGGGGCAGCACAGATACGCAGTATTTT. Protein sequence: CASSSQGGSTDTQYF.

The gene calls are TRBV4-3 and TRBJ2-3; 8 bases align to TRBD2. Germline assignment: CDR1 LGHNA and CDR2 YSLEER. CDR3 length: 15 amino acids. Germline trimming cut 4 bases from V and 5 bases from J; bases unmatched to any gene: 8. CDR3 coding DNA: TGCGCCAGCAGCCTCAAGCGGGGGCGAGGAGATACGCAGTATTTT. It is translated as CASSLKRGRGDTQYF.

This clone was detected a few times. The genes are TRBV30 and TRBJ1-1; D is uncertain. Trimming shortened V by 5 bases and J by 0 bases, and 19 bases separated the two germline ends. This CDR3 is 16 amino acids long. Looked up from germline, CDR1 is GTSNPN and CDR2 is SVGIG (reference sequence). The DNA of the CDR3 is TGTGCCTGGGGACCCCCGGGTCTTCTCATGAACACTGAAGCTTTCTTT. Translating it yields CAWGPPGLLMNTEAFF.

This chain links TRBV6-5 with TRBJ1-5; D unresolved. The germline V gene encodes CDR1 MNHEY and CDR2 SVGAGI. V was pared by 2 bases and J by 7 bases, with 9 bases between. The CDR3 sequence is 13 residues long. DNA for the CDR3: TGTGCCAGCAGTTACGATATGAGGCAGCCCCAGCATTTT. Protein sequence: CASSYDMRQPQHF.

The chain links TRBV6-1 to TRBJ2-1; 10 bases are a match to TRBD2. CDR1 is MNHNS, CDR2 SASEGT, per germline. V lost 4 bases and J lost 6; bases outside the gene matches: 9. This CDR3 comprises 16 residues. CDR3 in DNA: TGTGCCAGCAGTGTATCGTTAGCGGGGGGTAGCAATGAGCAGTTCTTC. Translation: CASSVSLAGGSNEQFF.

The chain carries TRBV6-2 or TRBV6-3 and TRBJ2-5, with D unresolved. Germline V gene lookup returns CDR1 MNHEY and CDR2 SVGEGT. V was clipped by 5 bases and J by 0 bases, with 4 bases between them. CDR3 length: 12 residues. The CDR3 DNA reads as TGTGCCAGCAGTGCGAACCAAGAGACCCAGTACTTC. As protein: CASSANQETQYF.

The chain has TRBV15 and TRBJ1-1, with TRBD1 identical over 8 bases. The CDR3 loop spans 15 amino acids. Per germline, CDR1 LNHNV and CDR2 YYDKDF (reference sequence). V dropped 4 bases and J dropped 4; count of bases not matched to a gene: 8. CDR3 in amino acids: CATSIPGGGITEAFF. The DNA for the CDR3 is TGTGCCACCAGCATCCCAGGGGGCGGAATCACTGAAGCTTTCTTT.

The V gene is TRBV12-3 or TRBV12-4, the J gene TRBJ1-2; tentatively, D is TRBD1 (5 bases). The CDR3 contains 13 residues. Trimming took off 7 bases at V and 9 bases at J, with 18 bases between the two ends. CDR3 region: CASTPTGSESYTF. The CDR3 DNA is TGTGCCAGCACCCCCACAGGATCAGAGAGCTACACCTTC.

In DNA, the CDR3 is TGCGCCAGCAGCTTGGAGGCAGGGCCCTACGAGCAGTACTTC. Translation gives CASSLEAGPYEQYF. The V and J genes are TRBV5-1 and TRBJ2-7, with D maybe TRBD1 (5 bases). Looked up from germline, CDR1 is SGHRS and CDR2 is YFSETQ. The CDR3 runs to 14 residues. V was trimmed by 0 bases and J by 2 bases, leaving 9 bases between them. The full variable domain, with the rest looked up from reference TRBV5-1 and TRBJ2-7, is KAGVTQTPRYLIKTRGQQVTLSCSPISGHRSVSWYQQTPGQGLQFLFEYFSETQRNKGNFPGRFSGRQFSNSRSEMNVSTLELGDSALYLCASSLEAGPYEQYFGPGTRLTVT.